The T cell receptor (beta chain) described here comes from a study of blood T cells in healthy people across ages. A second PCR of about 7 to 11 cycles used a sample-barcoded 5' primer and a J-beta primer mix. Every cDNA molecule bore a tag from a template-switch adaptor containing 12 random nucleotides. TCRdb reanalysed the 5' RACE reads using MiXCR and keeps one entry per CDR3 protein. The sample includes 1.8 million or so distinct CDR3 sequences, about two fifths of them seen just once. Extracted total RNA amounted to at least 5.5 micrograms for each sample. CDR3 length: 17 residues. Germline CDR1 SGHRS, CDR2 YFSETQ. V was pared by 4 bases and J by 0 bases, with 9 bases of the junction left unmatched.

This chain links TRBV5-1 with TRBJ2-1, with TRBD2 matching over 8 bases. The sequencing input was blood. The origin of this receptor is a human donor in good health. The CDR3 region has the DNA TGCGCCAGCAGCGGGGCAACGAGCGGGGGCTCCTACAATGAGCAGTTCTTC. This gives the protein CASSGATSGGSYNEQFF.